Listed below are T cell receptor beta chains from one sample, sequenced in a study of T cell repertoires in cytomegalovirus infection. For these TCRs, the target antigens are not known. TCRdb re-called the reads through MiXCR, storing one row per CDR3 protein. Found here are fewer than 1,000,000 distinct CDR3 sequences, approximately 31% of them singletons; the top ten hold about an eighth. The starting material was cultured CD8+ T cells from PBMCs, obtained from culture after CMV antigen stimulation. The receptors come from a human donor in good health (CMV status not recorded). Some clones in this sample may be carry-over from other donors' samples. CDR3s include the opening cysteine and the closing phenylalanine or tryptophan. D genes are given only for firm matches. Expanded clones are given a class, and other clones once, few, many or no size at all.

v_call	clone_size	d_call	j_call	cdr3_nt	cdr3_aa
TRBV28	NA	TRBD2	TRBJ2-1	TGTGCCAGCAGTTTTCCCTTTAGCGGGGGGTCCTCCTACAATGAGCAGTTCTTC	CASSFPFSGGSSYNEQFF
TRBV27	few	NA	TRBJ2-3	TGTGCCAGCAGTTCGATAGTTGTTCTACGACTAATTAGCACAGATACGCAGTATTTT	CASSSIVVLRLISTDTQYF
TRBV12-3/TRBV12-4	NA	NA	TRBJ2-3	TGTGCCAGCAGCACACCTTTCTGGGGCCAAGGCACAGATACGCAGTATTTT	CASSTPFWGQGTDTQYF
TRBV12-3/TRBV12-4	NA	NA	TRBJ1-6	TGTGCCAGCAGTTTTAGAGGGAAGGCCTCCTATAATTCACCCCTCCACTTT	CASSFRGKASYNSPLHF
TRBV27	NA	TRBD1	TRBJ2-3	TGTGCCAGCAGTTGGGACAGTAGCTCAGATACGCAGTATTTT	CASSWDSSSDTQYF
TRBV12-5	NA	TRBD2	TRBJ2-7	TGTGCTAGTGAAAGATTAGCGGGGGGTACCTACGAGCAGTACTTC	CASERLAGGTYEQYF
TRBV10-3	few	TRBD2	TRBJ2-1	TGTGCCATCAGGGTGGTAGCGGGTGACAATGAGCAGTTCTTC	CAIRVVAGDNEQFF
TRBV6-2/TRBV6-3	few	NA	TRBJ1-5	TGTGCCAGCGGACGGACCGACTCGAGCAATCAGCCCCAGCATTTT	CASGRTDSSNQPQHF
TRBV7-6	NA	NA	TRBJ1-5	TGTGCCAGCAGCCCCGGGGGGGGGGGATATAGCAATCAGCCCCAGCATTTT	CASSPGGGGYSNQPQHF
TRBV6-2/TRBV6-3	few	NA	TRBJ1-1	TGTGCCAGCAGTTATCTTCGGGACAAGGCCTTCTTT	CASSYLRDKAFF
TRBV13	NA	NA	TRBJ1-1	TGTGCCAGCAGATACGGGAAGGTCGAAGCTTTCTTT	CASRYGKVEAFF